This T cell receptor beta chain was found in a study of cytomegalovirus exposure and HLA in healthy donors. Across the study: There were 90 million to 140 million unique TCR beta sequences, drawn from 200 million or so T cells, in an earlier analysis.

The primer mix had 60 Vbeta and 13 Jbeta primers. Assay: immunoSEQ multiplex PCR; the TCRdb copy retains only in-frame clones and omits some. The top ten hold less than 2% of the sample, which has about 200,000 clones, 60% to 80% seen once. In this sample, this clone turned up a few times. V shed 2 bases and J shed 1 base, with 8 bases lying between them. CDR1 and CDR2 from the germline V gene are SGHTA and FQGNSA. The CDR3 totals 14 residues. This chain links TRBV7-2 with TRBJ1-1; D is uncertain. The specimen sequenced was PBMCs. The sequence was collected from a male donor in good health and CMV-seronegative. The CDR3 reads CASSLTRKNTEAFF. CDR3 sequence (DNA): TGTGCCAGCAGCTTAACGCGGAAGAACACTGAAGCTTTCTTT.